This T cell receptor (beta chain) was captured by sequencing in a study of Ad26.COV2.S vaccination and SARS-CoV-2 variants (dated by TCRdb to the early 2020s). Regarding the research as a whole: Donors in the vaccine arm were drawn from COV1001, a phase I-IIa trial of Ad26.COV2.S in healthy adults that was multicentre, randomized, double-blind and placebo-controlled. Ad26.COV2.S was administered intramuscularly at a dose of 5x10^10 or 1x10^11 viral particles, either as one shot or as two shots given 56 days apart. TCRbeta repertoire sequencing served as the tool for gauging how specific and how broad the SARS-CoV-2-reactive T cell receptors were following Ad26.COV2.S vaccination. The TCR-sequenced set comprised approximately 32 samples: approximately 19 Ad26.COV2.S vaccine recipients, 5 placebo recipients and 8 SARS-CoV-2 convalescent individuals. Trial participants were randomized into five groups of five, in which low-dose or high-dose Ad26.COV2.S was given once or twice, or placebo was given on both occasions. Throughout the experiments and outcome assessment, investigators stayed blinded to trial group allocation. Broad study findings and their caveats: The study was not powered to compare responses between vaccine doses or regimens. After vaccination, spike-specific CD8+ and CD4+ T cell responses were reported to show substantial breadth. The authors noted that total T cell responses may have been underestimated by the TCR breadth and depth analyses. Vaccine and placebo recipients had comparable non-spike TCR breadth, which fits with the vaccine containing only spike. Spike-specific TCR breadth was higher in Ad26.COV2.S recipients than in placebo recipients (P = 0.0014).

With regard to this clone: Its cognate antigen has yet to be identified. No base quality values were provided; no much bigger clone lies one nucleotide off.

The immunoSEQ Assay was the method used to sequence TCRbeta CDR3 regions. After extraction, genomic DNA underwent amplification by bias-controlled multiplex PCR, followed by high-throughput sequencing. From the authors' description of their analysis: To quantify the absolute abundance of each unique TCRbeta CDR3 region, sequences were collapsed and filtered. T cell fraction was estimated by normalizing TCRbeta template counts to usable DNA, with usable DNA measured through amplification of reference genes found in all nucleated cells. Repertoire TCRs were annotated as SARS-CoV-2-specific when V gene, CDR3 amino acid sequence and J gene were exactly matched to a known reactive TCR set. The reference SARS-CoV-2 TCR set was derived from MIRA and filtered for enrichment in COVID-19-positive ImmuneCODE repertoires, a step that removed public or cross-reactive TCRs. Based on the MIRA antigens, annotated TCRs were further analysed at the level of specific ORF or position within ORF. Depth was the summed frequency of annotated unique rearrangements, while breadth was defined as annotated unique rearrangements over total unique productive rearrangements. TCR breadth was compared between groups using two-sided Wilcoxon rank-sum tests. As stored in TCRdb, this immuneACCESS dataset retains in-frame rearrangements with V and J assigned. A fraction of the clones does not appear; measured against another copy, unresolved V genes explain less than half of the discrepancy, and the remainder lacks a known reason. That table furnishes V, J and clone size, whereas the DNA furnished D and trimming. For this sample there are 300,000 to 400,000 clones; roughly 91% appear just once. The top ten hold just under 5% of the sample.

Per the publication, the treatment or condition label means: roughly 19 received Ad26.COV2.S at low or high dose, single or two shots; roughly 5 received placebo; per-sample allocation not given. For vaccine and placebo recipients, the sequenced repertoires came from samples collected on day 63 after the first injection. In Cohort 1b, fewer than 30 adults aged 18-55 years were enrolled at a single site in Boston, USA, between 29 July and 7 August 2020. As a vaccine, Ad26.COV2.S was a replication-incompetent adenovirus type 26 vector that expressed a prefusion-stabilized SARS-CoV-2 spike protein derived from the original Wuhan strain. The germline ends are 6 bases apart after V is trimmed by 4 bases and J by 6 bases. CDR1 and CDR2 (SGHDN, FVKESK) derive from the germline V gene. The CDR3 measures 12 amino acids from cysteine to phenylalanine. Just the 36-base CDR3 DNA is kept, in frame starting at base 1.

The sequence links TRBV14 to TRBJ2-2; the D gene remains uncertain. This clonotype originated in a person between 18 and 60 years old who received the Ad26.COV2.S COVID-19 vaccine or a placebo. This material consisted of peripheral blood, taken in a trial of Ad26.COV2.S vaccine versus placebo. The sequence in DNA is TGTGCCAGCAGCCCCCGGGCCGGGGAGCTGTTTTTT. Translated, it gives CASSPRAGELFF.